A selection of T cell receptor beta chains follows, all from one sample in a study of blood T cell repertoires in COVID-19. Generated by immunoSEQ multiplex PCR, the TCRdb table keeps only in-frame clones and is missing some. The sample records some 300,000 clones, roughly 90% being singletons. What was sequenced was PBMCs or T cells enriched from blood (not recorded which). These receptors were obtained from a woman in her twenties or thirties who had recovered from COVID-19. CDR3s include the opening cysteine and the closing phenylalanine or tryptophan. The D gene is left open where the match is weak. Only part of the rows carry a size: once, few, many, or a class if the clone is expanded.

V: TRBV5-5; J: TRBJ1-4; size: once; D: -; DNA: TGTGCCAGCAGCTTACAGGGAGTTACTAATGAAAAACTGTTTTTT; CDR3: CASSLQGVTNEKLFF
V: TRBV28; J: TRBJ1-5; size: once; D: TRBD1; DNA: TGTGCCACCTTACCTCGGGACAGGGTATGGCAGCCCCAGCATTTT; CDR3: CATLPRDRVWQPQHF
V: TRBV12-3/TRBV12-4; J: TRBJ2-1; size: -; D: -; DNA: TGTGCCAGCAGTGGACAGCACAATGAGCAGTTCTTC; CDR3: CASSGQHNEQFF
V: TRBV29-1; J: TRBJ2-1; size: -; D: -; DNA: TGCAGCGTTGAATCCAACAATGAGCAGTTCTTC; CDR3: CSVESNNEQFF
V: TRBV19; J: TRBJ1-2; size: -; D: TRBD1; DNA: TGTGCCAGTAGTATAGGCCTCCTGGGGACAGGGGGAAGCCAAGGCTATGGCTACACCTTC; CDR3: CASSIGLLGTGGSQGYGYTF
V: TRBV2; J: TRBJ2-4; size: -; D: TRBD2; DNA: TGTGCCAGCAGTAAGACTAGCGGGGGCACTCTAGCCAAAAACATTCAGTACTTC; CDR3: CASSKTSGGTLAKNIQYF
V: TRBV10-3; J: TRBJ2-7; size: few; D: -; DNA: TGTGCCATCAGCGGGTCCCTCTACGAGCAGTACTTC; CDR3: CAISGSLYEQYF
V: TRBV9; J: TRBJ1-2; size: -; D: TRBD1; DNA: TGTGCCAGCAGCCCTCAATACGACAGGGGGCAGGGTGGCTACACCTTC; CDR3: CASSPQYDRGQGGYTF
V: TRBV19; J: TRBJ2-1; size: -; D: TRBD1; DNA: TGTGCCAGTAGTCCTATAGGAGGACAGGGGTTCTACAATGAGCAGTTCTTC; CDR3: CASSPIGGQGFYNEQFF
V: TRBV20-1; J: TRBJ1-5; size: -; D: -; DNA: TGCAGTGCTAGTCAGGGTATCAATCAGCCCCAGCATTTT; CDR3: CSASQGINQPQHF
V: TRBV25-1; J: TRBJ1-1; size: once; D: TRBD1; DNA: TGTGCCAGCAGTGCGGACAGGCCGAACACTGAAGCTTTCTTT; CDR3: CASSADRPNTEAFF
V: TRBV7-7; J: TRBJ2-5; size: -; D: -; DNA: TGTGCCAGCAGCCCCCGCGTGGGGGCCCGCCAAGAGACCCAGTACTTC; CDR3: CASSPRVGARQETQYF
V: TRBV3-1/TRBV3-2; J: TRBJ2-3; size: -; D: -; DNA: TGTGCCAGCACCCGGGGGACCGAGCTCCATACGCAGTATTTT; CDR3: CASTRGTELHTQYF
V: TRBV5-4; J: TRBJ1-6; size: -; D: -; DNA: TGTGCCAGCAGCGCGGCGGCACGGGACATTTCCTCACCCCTCCACTTT; CDR3: CASSAAARDISSPLHF
V: TRBV24-1; J: TRBJ2-1; size: -; D: TRBD2; DNA: TGTGCCACCAGTGACGTAGCGGGGAGACTTTACAATGAGCAGTTCTTC; CDR3: CATSDVAGRLYNEQFF
V: TRBV4-1; J: TRBJ2-3; size: few; D: TRBD2; DNA: TGCGCCAGCAGCCCCCGAGGGGGACTAGCGAGAGATACGCAGTATTTT; CDR3: CASSPRGGLARDTQYF
V: TRBV7-8; J: TRBJ2-5; size: -; D: TRBD2; DNA: TGTGCCAGCTCCCCAGGGGGAGCGGGGGGGCAGGTGACCCAGTACTTC; CDR3: CASSPGGAGGQVTQYF
V: TRBV4-1; J: TRBJ1-6; size: few; D: TRBD1; DNA: TGCGCCAGCAGCATCAGTACAGGGGCAGATTCACCCCTCCACTTT; CDR3: CASSISTGADSPLHF
V: TRBV6-5; J: TRBJ2-3; size: -; D: TRBD1; DNA: TGTGCCAGCAGCACCGGACAGGGTTTCACAGATACGCAGTATTTT; CDR3: CASSTGQGFTDTQYF
V: TRBV29-1; J: TRBJ1-1; size: -; D: -; DNA: TGCAGCGTTCAGGGGAGGAACACTGAAGCTTTCTTT; CDR3: CSVQGRNTEAFF
V: TRBV18; J: TRBJ2-5; size: -; D: -; DNA: TGTGCCAGCTCACCACCGAGGCCGCCCGAAGAGACCCAGTACTTC; CDR3: CASSPPRPPEETQYF
V: TRBV6-5; J: TRBJ1-6; size: -; D: -; DNA: TGTGCCAGCACAACGACAGGTCCTATAGGGTCACCCCTCCACTTT; CDR3: CASTTTGPIGSPLHF
V: TRBV11-2; J: TRBJ2-5; size: -; D: TRBD2; DNA: TGTGCCAGCAGCTTAGTAGCGGGGGACCCTCGGGGGACCCAGTACTTC; CDR3: CASSLVAGDPRGTQYF
V: TRBV6-5; J: TRBJ2-2; size: -; D: TRBD1; DNA: TGTGCCAGCAACAGGGGTGGCACCGGGGAGCTGTTTTTT; CDR3: CASNRGGTGELFF
V: TRBV18; J: TRBJ2-3; size: -; D: TRBD2; DNA: TGTGCCAGCTCTAGCGGGGGCCCGCGGGATACGCAGTATTTT; CDR3: CASSSGGPRDTQYF
V: TRBV30; J: TRBJ1-1; size: few; D: -; DNA: TGTGCCTGGAGTGTCCCGGACACTGAAGCTTTCTTT; CDR3: CAWSVPDTEAFF
V: TRBV4-2; J: TRBJ1-3; size: -; D: TRBD1; DNA: TGTGCCAGCAGCCAAGATTCTCCAGGGGGAGGAAACACCATATATTTT; CDR3: CASSQDSPGGGNTIYF
V: TRBV4-2; J: TRBJ1-2; size: -; D: TRBD1; DNA: TGTGCCAGCAGCCAAGAAGAGGGGGCCTATGGCTACACCTTC; CDR3: CASSQEEGAYGYTF
V: TRBV3-1/TRBV3-2; J: TRBJ2-3; size: -; D: -; DNA: TGTGCCAGCAGCCAAGCGAGGGGGGGCCCGAATTCAGATACGCAGTATTTT; CDR3: CASSQARGGPNSDTQYF
V: TRBV7-7; J: TRBJ2-3; size: -; D: TRBD2; DNA: TGTGCCAGCAGCCCGGGGACTAGCGGTGGGGCAGATACGCAGTATTTT; CDR3: CASSPGTSGGADTQYF
V: TRBV13; J: TRBJ1-2; size: -; D: -; DNA: TGTGCCAGCAGCTTAGCCGCAGGGAATGGCTACACCTTC; CDR3: CASSLAAGNGYTF
V: TRBV5-4; J: TRBJ2-7; size: -; D: -; DNA: TGTGCCAGCAGCCCAGGACTGGACTCCTACGAGCAGTACTTC; CDR3: CASSPGLDSYEQYF
V: TRBV7-9; J: TRBJ2-4; size: -; D: -; DNA: TGTGCCAGCAGCCCCGGTGGGGGCACCAAAAACATTCAGTACTTC; CDR3: CASSPGGGTKNIQYF
V: TRBV6-5; J: TRBJ1-5; size: -; D: TRBD1; DNA: TGTGCCAGCAGTTTGACAGGGGTTGGCAATCAGCCCCAGCATTTT; CDR3: CASSLTGVGNQPQHF
V: TRBV11-3; J: TRBJ2-2; size: -; D: -; DNA: TGTGCCAGCAGCTTAAACGCCGGGGGCGGGGAGCTGTTTTTT; CDR3: CASSLNAGGGELFF
V: TRBV9; J: TRBJ2-3; size: -; D: TRBD2; DNA: TGTGCCAGCAGCGTTACGACTAGCGGGGGGAACACAGATACGCAGTATTTT; CDR3: CASSVTTSGGNTDTQYF
V: TRBV6-8; J: TRBJ1-2; size: -; D: -; DNA: TGTGCCAGCAGTTACTCGCGCAGGGCCGAATCCTTCTATGGCTACACCTTC; CDR3: CASSYSRRAESFYGYTF
V: TRBV27; J: TRBJ1-2; size: -; D: TRBD1; DNA: TGTGCCAGCAGTTTAAGGGGGACAGGGATGGACTATGGCTACACCTTC; CDR3: CASSLRGTGMDYGYTF
V: TRBV11-2; J: TRBJ2-1; size: -; D: TRBD2; DNA: TGTGCCAGCAGCTCGGGACTAGCGGGGGGCAATGAGCAGTTCTTC; CDR3: CASSSGLAGGNEQFF
V: TRBV5-4; J: TRBJ2-6; size: -; D: TRBD2; DNA: TGTGCCAGCTACGGAACGGCGGGGGGTGGGGCCAACGTCCTGACTTTC; CDR3: CASYGTAGGGANVLTF
V: TRBV19; J: TRBJ2-3; size: -; D: -; DNA: TGTGCCAGTAGTATCCAGGGGTCAGGGGCAGATACGCAGTATTTT; CDR3: CASSIQGSGADTQYF
V: TRBV11-2; J: TRBJ1-4; size: -; D: TRBD1; DNA: TGTGCCAGCAGCTTTACCACGACAGGGGAGAGGGAAAAACTGTTTTTT; CDR3: CASSFTTTGEREKLFF
V: TRBV5-4; J: TRBJ2-1; size: -; D: TRBD2; DNA: TGTGCCAGCAGCTTCCTAGCGGGGGGGCCTAGTGAGCAGTTCTTC; CDR3: CASSFLAGGPSEQFF
V: TRBV10-3; J: TRBJ2-3; size: -; D: TRBD1; DNA: TGTGCCATCAGTGAGTCGGCGACAGGGGGCGCTGATACGCAGTATTTT; CDR3: CAISESATGGADTQYF
V: TRBV20-1; J: TRBJ2-1; size: -; D: -; DNA: TGCAGTGCTAGTTTAGCAGTAATAGGGGACAATGAGCAGTTCTTC; CDR3: CSASLAVIGDNEQFF
V: TRBV2; J: TRBJ2-7; size: few; D: -; DNA: TGTGCCAGCAGTGGAAGGGGCTACGAGCAGTACTTC; CDR3: CASSGRGYEQYF
V: TRBV6-4; J: TRBJ2-7; size: -; D: -; DNA: TGTGCCAGCAGTGACTCCCAGTACGAGCAGTACTTC; CDR3: CASSDSQYEQYF
V: TRBV4-1; J: TRBJ1-2; size: -; D: TRBD1; DNA: TGCGCCAGCAGCCCCCGGGACAGGGTCTCAGGCTACACCTTC; CDR3: CASSPRDRVSGYTF
V: TRBV2; J: TRBJ1-1; size: -; D: TRBD1; DNA: TGTGCCAGCAGTCCTGACAGGGATGAATCTTTCTTT; CDR3: CASSPDRDESFF
V: TRBV7-9; J: TRBJ2-7; size: -; D: TRBD2; DNA: TGTGCCAGCAGCGCCAAGGAGCGGGGGCCCTTTCCCTACGAGCAGTACTTC; CDR3: CASSAKERGPFPYEQYF
V: TRBV6-1; J: TRBJ1-6; size: -; D: -; DNA: TGTGCCAGCAGTGCGGAGGTCACAACGTTGGCCCGCAATAATTCACCCCTCCACTTT; CDR3: CASSAEVTTLARNNSPLHF
V: TRBV28; J: TRBJ1-5; size: -; D: TRBD1; DNA: TGTGCCAGCAGTTTCGAGGGGGCCTATCAGCCCCAGCATTTT; CDR3: CASSFEGAYQPQHF
V: TRBV19; J: TRBJ2-2; size: -; D: -; DNA: TGTGCCAGTCGCTTCGCTGGGCAAAACACCGGGGAGCTGTTTTTT; CDR3: CASRFAGQNTGELFF
V: TRBV2; J: TRBJ2-5; size: once; D: TRBD2; DNA: TGTGCCAGCCGGGAGGTTCTAGCGGGGGGCCCGCCGAGGGAGACCCAGTACTTC; CDR3: CASREVLAGGPPRETQYF
V: TRBV5-8; J: TRBJ2-7; size: -; D: -; DNA: TGTGCCAGCAGCTTGAAAACTAAAGGCGAGCAGTACTTC; CDR3: CASSLKTKGEQYF